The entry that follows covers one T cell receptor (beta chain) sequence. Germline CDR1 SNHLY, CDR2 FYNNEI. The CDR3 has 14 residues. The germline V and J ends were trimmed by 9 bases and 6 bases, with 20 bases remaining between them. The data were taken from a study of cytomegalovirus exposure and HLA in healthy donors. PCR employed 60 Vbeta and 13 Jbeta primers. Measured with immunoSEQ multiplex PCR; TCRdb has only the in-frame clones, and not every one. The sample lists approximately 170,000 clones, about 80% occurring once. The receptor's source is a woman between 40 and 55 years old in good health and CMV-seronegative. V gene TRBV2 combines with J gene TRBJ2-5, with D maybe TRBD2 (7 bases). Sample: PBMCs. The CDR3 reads CASEGGVGEKTQYF. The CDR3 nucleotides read TGTGCCAGTGAGGGGGGGGTGGGGGAAAAGACCCAGTACTTC.